These 23 T cell receptor beta chains were sequenced from one sample in a study of shared clonotypes between healthy human individuals. Naive CD8 cells lacked CD45RO, underwent positive selection for CCR7 and left out terminally differentiated effector memory CD45RA+ cells. Repertoires were generated with immunoSEQ multiplex PCR, while TCRdb's copy carries only in-frame clones and drops some. Of about 2 million clones listed, less than 95% were seen once; the top ten hold 0.9% to 1.3%. The material sequenced was naive CD8+ T cells sorted from blood. These receptors were collected from a man aged 18 to 29 in good health.

The V call is TRBV4-1, the J call TRBJ1-2; TRBD1 is a possible D gene (6 bases). CDR3 length: 14 residues. Germline CDR1 is MGHRA and CDR2 is YSYEKL. V shed 4 bases and J shed 8 bases, with 17 bases lying between them. The CDR3 here is CASSPREGEGGYTF. Written as DNA, the CDR3 is TGCGCCAGCAGCCCCCGGGAGGGGGAGGGAGGCTACACCTTC.

The genes are TRBV4-1 and TRBJ1-2, with D possibly TRBD1 on 5 matching bases. V lost 1 base to trimming and J lost 1 base, with 13 bases between them. This CDR3 spans 16 amino acids. Germline CDR1 reads MGHRA; CDR2 reads YSYEKL. The CDR3 region is CASSQAVSGINYGYTF. The CDR3 region has the DNA TGCGCCAGCAGCCAAGCCGTGTCAGGGATTAACTATGGCTACACCTTC.

V gene TRBV4-1 combines with J gene TRBJ2-2, with D possibly being TRBD2 (6 bases). V was pared by 1 base and J by 5 bases, with 11 bases between. The CDR3 length is 15 residues. From germline, CDR1 is MGHRA and CDR2 YSYEKL. The CDR3 region has the DNA TGCGCCAGCAGCCAAGTATGGGGGGAGACCGGGGAGCTGTTTTTT. It yields the protein CASSQVWGETGELFF.

Only a few counts were recorded for this clone. V gene TRBV5-4 combines with J gene TRBJ1-1; D gene ambiguous. Germline V gene lookup returns CDR1 SGHNT and CDR2 YYREEE (reference sequence). CDR3 length: 13 residues. With 0 bases removed from V and 0 bases from J, the gap between germline ends came to 3 bases. DNA of the CDR3: TGTGCCAGCAGCTTGGATGTGAACACTGAAGCTTTCTTT. Protein: CASSLDVNTEAFF. The entire variable domain, with the rest obtained from reference TRBV5-4 and TRBJ1-1, is as follows: ETGVTQSPTHLIKTRGQQVTLRCSSQSGHNTVSWYQQALGQGPQFIFQYYREEENGRGNFPPRFSGLQFPNYSSELNVNALELDDSALYLCASSLDVNTEAFFGQGTRLTVV.

This clone was recorded once. The CDR3, as DNA: TGTGCCAGCAGCTTTGGACTAGCCGCGGTGCAGTACTTC. Translated: CASSFGLAAVQYF. The rearrangement joins TRBV5-4 to TRBJ2-7; 8 bases fit TRBD2. The CDR3 has 13 amino acids. The germline V gene encodes CDR1 SGHNT and CDR2 YYREEE (reference sequence). V shed 2 bases, J shed 9 bases, and the junction held 7 bases outside the gene matches.

V usage is TRBV4-1 and J usage is TRBJ1-2, with 9 bases aligning to TRBD1. J was trimmed by 2 bases and V by 1 base; bases with no gene match: 8. Germline V gene lookup returns CDR1 MGHRA and CDR2 YSYEKL. CDR3 size: 17 residues. CDR3 residues: CASSQAQTGTGNYGYTF. In nucleotides, the CDR3 is TGCGCCAGCAGCCAAGCTCAAACCGGGACAGGGAACTATGGCTACACCTTC.

V gene TRBV13 combines with J gene TRBJ1-3; D perhaps matches TRBD1 (5 bases). CDR1 and CDR2 from the germline V gene are PRHDT and FYEKMQ (reference sequence). CDR3 size: 15 residues. The V and J ends lost 5 bases and 6 bases respectively, with 17 bases between them. The CDR3 sequence is CASSLSPQGANTIYF. The CDR3, as DNA: TGTGCCAGCAGCCTATCCCCCCAGGGTGCAAACACCATATATTTT.

Worth noting for this clone: A much larger clone is a single base away; this may be a read error. The rearrangement joins TRBV7-6 to TRBJ2-7; TRBD1 aligns across 11 bases. V shed 3 bases and J 3 bases; nucleotides not matched to a gene: 1. Germline V gives CDR1 SGHVS, CDR2 FNYEAQ. The CDR3 spans 14 residues. CDR3 in amino acids: CASSFGTGGYEQYF. In DNA form, the CDR3 reads TGTGCCAGCAGCTTCGGGACAGGGGGCTACGAGCAGTACTTC.

This clone was recorded only once. The V gene is TRBV9, the J gene TRBJ2-7; unclear D gene. Between the trimmed V and J ends, which lost 0 bases and 2 bases, there was a span of 9 bases. The germline V gene has CDR1 SGDLS and CDR2 YYNGEE. The CDR3 has 14 residues. This chain's CDR3 is CASSVEALTYEQYF. The CDR3 region has the DNA TGTGCCAGCAGCGTAGAAGCGTTAACCTACGAGCAGTACTTC.

In its sample, this clone was seen once. The identical CDR3 is also encoded by other nucleotide sequences in the sample. Here the CDR3 DNA reads TGTGCCAGCAGCTTGGGATGGAACACTGAAGCTTTCTTT. Its protein is CASSLGWNTEAFF. The chain uses TRBV5-4 and TRBJ1-1; no firm D call. The CDR3 length is 13 residues. In germline, CDR1 is SGHNT, CDR2 YYREEE (reference sequence). V dropped 0 bases and J dropped 1 base, with 4 bases sitting between them.

DNA for the CDR3: TGTGCCAGCTGCACCGGGACAGGGGGAACAGATACGCAGTATTTT. This encodes CASCTGTGGTDTQYF. The V gene is TRBV27, the J gene TRBJ2-3; 11 bases line up with TRBD1. The V gene's germline CDR1 is MNHEY and CDR2 SMNVEV (reference sequence). The CDR3 loop spans 15 amino acids. V lost 8 bases to trimming and J lost 3 bases; unmatched junction nucleotides: 7.

About this clone: The same CDR3 also results from other DNA sequences found in this sample. CDR3 protein: CASSLGLVPYEQYF. The DNA of the CDR3 is TGTGCCAGCAGCTTAGGGCTCGTCCCCTACGAGCAGTACTTC. The chain is built from TRBV7-2 and TRBJ2-7; D remains unclear. Germline loops: CDR1 SGHTA, CDR2 FQGNSA. The CDR3 loop spans 14 amino acids. V lost 1 base, J lost 2 bases, and 9 bases lay in between.

The chain employs TRBV4-1 and TRBJ1-4; D is unresolved. The germline CDR1 and CDR2 sequences are MGHRA and YSYEKL. The CDR3 loop spans 14 amino acids. Trimming removed 3 bases at V and 5 bases at J, with 10 bases between. DNA for the CDR3: TGCGCCAGCAGCCATCTAATACTGAATGAAAAACTGTTTTTT. Residues: CASSHLILNEKLFF.

V usage is TRBV6-5 and J usage is TRBJ1-1, with no clear D. Deletions cut 1 base from V and 0 bases from J, with 6 bases between. The CDR3 runs 14 residues. The V gene's germline CDR1 is MNHEY and CDR2 SVGAGI. CDR3 nucleotides: TGTGCCAGCAGTTACTACCGCTTGAACACTGAAGCTTTCTTT. It specifies CASSYYRLNTEAFF.

The chain combines TRBV27 with TRBJ2-2, with 12 bases identical to TRBD2. The V gene end was trimmed by 6 bases and the J gene end by 4 bases; junction bases not matched to a gene: 6. This CDR3 is 16 amino acids long. Per the germline V gene, CDR1 is MNHEY and CDR2 is SMNVEV (reference sequence). The CDR3 sequence is CASSPSGGAVTGELFF. The CDR3 nucleotides are TGTGCCAGCAGCCCTAGCGGGGGGGCGGTCACCGGGGAGCTGTTTTTT.

CDR3 sequence reads: CASSQIAGQEEQYF. DNA for the CDR3: TGCGCCAGCAGCCAAATAGCGGGACAAGAGGAGCAGTACTTC. The rearrangement joins TRBV4-1 to TRBJ2-7, with 8 nucleotides matching TRBD2. The CDR3 is 14 amino acids. J lost 7 bases, V lost 2 bases, and 7 bases had no gene match. Germline V CDR1 and CDR2: MGHRA, YSYEKL.

This clone has only a few counts. The sample has other DNA sequences that encode this CDR3 too. The chain recombines TRBV7-2 with TRBJ2-7, with 10 positions matching TRBD2. The CDR3 is 15 residues long. The ends lost 2 bases at V and 2 bases at J; junction bases unmatched: 3. The germline gives CDR1 SGHTA, CDR2 FQGNSA. The CDR3 reads CASSLLAGGPYEQYF. CDR3 sequence (DNA): TGTGCCAGCAGCTTATTAGCGGGAGGTCCCTACGAGCAGTACTTC.

This rearrangement joins TRBV28 to TRBJ2-7, with 9 bases identical to TRBD1. Germline assignment: CDR1 MDHEN and CDR2 SYDVKM. This CDR3 is built from 14 residues. The junction had 7 bases not matched to a gene; V was cut back by 4 bases and J by 6 bases. The CDR3 DNA reads as TGTGCCAGCAGTTCCCCCGACAGGGGGTCCGAGCAGTACTTC. It codes for CASSSPDRGSEQYF.

This rearrangement joins TRBV5-1 to TRBJ2-1; the match to TRBD2 covers 11 bases. The germline V gene has CDR1 SGHRS and CDR2 YFSETQ. The length of the CDR3 is 18 residues. J lost 1 base, V lost 0 bases, and 6 bases had no gene match. CDR3 loop: CASSLEGSGRVSYNEQFF. In DNA form, the CDR3 reads TGCGCCAGCAGCTTGGAGGGTAGCGGGAGGGTATCCTACAATGAGCAGTTCTTC.

The chain carries TRBV9 and TRBJ2-1; 7 bases map to TRBD2. Trimming cost V 0 bases and J 2 bases; bases outside gene matches: 8. Germline CDR1 and CDR2: SGDLS and YYNGEE. The CDR3 runs to 17 residues. The CDR3 loop reads CASSVVPSGTTYNEQFF. CDR3 coding DNA: TGTGCCAGCAGCGTAGTCCCTAGCGGAACCACCTACAATGAGCAGTTCTTC.

The V call is TRBV6-1, the J call TRBJ2-1; perhaps D is TRBD1 or TRBD2 (5 bases each). CDR1 and CDR2 from the germline V gene are MNHNS and SASEGT. The V end was cut by 3 bases, the J end by 6 bases, with 18 bases between. The CDR3 runs to 16 residues. For the CDR3, the DNA is TGTGCCAGCAGTGATTGGGACCGAAGGACTCCCAATGAGCAGTTCTTC. The encoded protein is CASSDWDRRTPNEQFF.

The chain recombines TRBV9 with TRBJ1-2; D unclear. This CDR3 comprises 14 residues. Per germline, CDR1 SGDLS and CDR2 YYNGEE. Trimming removed 4 bases from V and 6 bases from J, with 16 bases in between. This CDR3 reads CASSSQSGGDGYTF. The CDR3 coding sequence is TGTGCCAGCAGCTCCCAATCGGGCGGGGATGGCTACACCTTC.

This rearrangement joins TRBV5-8 to TRBJ1-3; 8 positions match TRBD1. Per germline, CDR1 SGHTS and CDR2 YDEGEE. The length of the CDR3 is 16 residues. V was pared by 4 bases and J by 0 bases, with 6 bases of the junction left unmatched. Here the CDR3 reads CASSTGQGFSGNTIYF. In DNA, the CDR3 is TGTGCCAGCAGCACCGGACAGGGTTTCTCTGGAAACACCATATATTTT.